This T cell receptor beta chain stems from a study of blood T cell repertoires in COVID-19. Study background: Italy, Spain and the United States were the sources of the convalescent and acute COVID-19 samples. T cells, B-cell-depleted T cells, or PBMCs provided the cDNA or gDNA that served as material.

CDR3 length equals 13 residues. V gave up 6 bases and J gave up 2 bases, with 11 bases separating them. The germline gives CDR1 SGHVS, CDR2 FQNEAQ. Repertoires were generated with immunoSEQ multiplex PCR, while TCRdb's copy carries only in-frame clones and drops some. This table holds about 95,000 clones, 80% to 90% found once. The sequencing sample was made of peripheral blood. This TCR came from a man at least 80 years old with COVID-19, enrolled during active disease. The V call is TRBV7-8, the J call TRBJ2-7; a weak D match, TRBD2 (6 bases). Here the CDR3 DNA reads TGTGCCAGCAGTCTAGGGACTCCCTACGAGCAGTACTTC. It is translated as CASSLGTPYEQYF.